The rows below give T cell receptor beta chains drawn from one sample of a study of blood T cells in healthy people across ages. TCRdb independently ran MiXCR on the 5' RACE reads; one entry per CDR3 protein. The sample lists 710,000 or so distinct CDR3 sequences; 22% were seen once. Sequenced: blood. These TCRs come from a man in his sixties or seventies in good health. Each CDR3 is given with its conserved first and last residue. A D gene is named only where the DNA matches it firmly. Part of the rows lack a size; the others show once, few, many or a class for expanded clones.

size	V	length	J	D	DNA	CDR3
.	TRBV20-1	14	TRBJ2-1	.	TGCAGTGCTCAACCTGGACCGACGTACAATGAGCAGTTCTTC	CSAQPGPTYNEQFF
.	TRBV20-1	14	TRBJ2-2	TRBD1	TGCAGTGCTAGGAACCAGGGGGCAACCGGGGAGCTGTTTTTT	CSARNQGATGELFF
.	TRBV30	13	TRBJ1-2	TRBD1	TGTGCCTGGAGTGAACAGGGGTCCTATGGCTACACCTTC	CAWSEQGSYGYTF
few	TRBV7-2	16	TRBJ2-5	TRBD2	TGTGCCAGCAGCTTATTTTCCCTAGCGGGACAAGAGACCCAGTACTTC	CASSLFSLAGQETQYF
.	TRBV6-2/TRBV6-3	15	TRBJ2-7	.	TGTGCCAGCAGTTACTCCCACGCTAACAGGGTCGAGCAGTACTTC	CASSYSHANRVEQYF
once	TRBV7-2	14	TRBJ1-2	.	TGTGCCAGCAGCTTTGACAGTGGTCTCTATGGCTACACCTTC	CASSFDSGLYGYTF
.	TRBV10-3	15	TRBJ2-2	TRBD1	TGTGCCGTCAGGAAGGACAGGGGCAGGGCCGGGGAGCTGTTTTTT	CAVRKDRGRAGELFF
few	TRBV10-3	15	TRBJ2-3	TRBD2	TGTGCCATCAGGAGTAGCGGGGGCTACACAGATACGCAGTATTTT	CAIRSSGGYTDTQYF
.	TRBV7-2	15	TRBJ2-1	TRBD2	TGTGCCAGCAGCTGGAGCGGGGGGTACGCCAATGAGCAGTTCTTC	CASSWSGGYANEQFF
.	TRBV29-1	13	TRBJ1-1	.	TGCAGCGCATGGGCCTACGTCGGCACTGAAGCTTTCTTT	CSAWAYVGTEAFF
.	TRBV20-1	14	TRBJ2-4	TRBD2	TGCACTGCTAGAGCGGGAACAGCCAAAAACATTCAGTACTTC	CTARAGTAKNIQYF
.	TRBV29-1	12	TRBJ1-2	TRBD1	TGCAGCGCGGGACAGGACTCATATGGCTACACCTTC	CSAGQDSYGYTF
few	TRBV12-3/TRBV12-4	14	TRBJ2-5	.	TGTGCCAGCACTCCTTCGACCTACCCAGAGACCCAGTACTTC	CASTPSTYPETQYF
.	TRBV20-1	14	TRBJ1-2	TRBD1	TGCAGTGCTAGGCTCCGGGACAGGGGAGTAGGCTACACCTTC	CSARLRDRGVGYTF
.	TRBV20-1	12	TRBJ2-3	.	TGCAGTGCCGATGGGACCACAGATACGCAGTATTTT	CSADGTTDTQYF
.	TRBV12-3/TRBV12-4	14	TRBJ2-1	TRBD2	TGTGCCAGCAGTAGGGTAGCGGGATACAATGAGCAGTTCTTC	CASSRVAGYNEQFF